Shown below are 6 T cell receptor beta chains from a single sample sequenced in a study of blood T cell repertoires in COVID-19. Method: immunoSEQ multiplex PCR; TCRdb's copy keeps in-frame clones and lacks some. This sample has some 68,000 clones, with 75% to 90% found just once. What was sequenced was peripheral blood. The source of these receptors is a man between 45 and 60 years old with active COVID-19.

Written as DNA, the CDR3 is TGTGCCAGCAGTCTAGCGGGGACCGGGAATACGCAGTATTTT. Its protein product is CASSLAGTGNTQYF. The chain carries TRBV11-3 and TRBJ2-3; 9 bases map to TRBD2. The J segment lost 7 bases and the V segment lost 6 bases, leaving 8 bases of the junction unmatched. The CDR3 has 14 amino acids. Germline V CDR1 and CDR2: SGHNT, YENEEA.

This chain connects TRBV7-9 to TRBJ2-5, with D possibly matching TRBD2 (5 bases). Trimming cost V 5 bases and J 0 bases, with 16 bases left between them. The CDR3 covers 16 residues. CDR1 SEHNR and CDR2 FQNEAQ come from the germline V gene (reference sequence). The CDR3 loop reads CASSPGPPGYQETQYF. DNA of the CDR3: TGTGCCAGCAGCCCGGGCCCCCCGGGGTACCAAGAGACCCAGTACTTC.

The V call is TRBV7-3, the J call TRBJ2-2, with a possible D match to TRBD2 (6 bases). Trimming cost V 5 bases and J 0 bases, with 13 bases left between them. The germline V gene has CDR1 SGHTA and CDR2 FQGTGA. The CDR3 totals 16 residues. The CDR3 reads CASSPTGLTNTGELFF. The CDR3 DNA reads TGTGCCAGCAGCCCGACCGGACTAACGAACACCGGGGAGCTGTTTTTT.

This clone appeared a few times. This chain links TRBV4-1 with TRBJ2-2; 9 bases align to TRBD2. The CDR3 is made up of 15 amino acids. Trimming cost V 7 bases and J 3 bases; bases outside gene matches: 6. The germline V gene has CDR1 MGHRA and CDR2 YSYEKL. The CDR3 DNA reads TGCGCCAGCACCTATAGCGGGGGTTACACCGGGGAGCTGTTTTTT. Translation gives CASTYSGGYTGELFF.

This chain uses TRBV18 with TRBJ2-1, with D unresolved. This CDR3 has 16 residues. Trimming shortened V by 3 bases and J by 1 base, and 13 bases separated the two germline ends. Germline CDR1 reads KGHSH; CDR2 reads LQKENI. The CDR3 DNA sequence: TGTGCCAGCTCACCTCCCGATACTGATTCCTACAATGAGCAGTTCTTC. This translates into CASSPPDTDSYNEQFF.

This chain uses TRBV5-4 with TRBJ2-3; maybe TRBD2 (6 bases). Germline loops: CDR1 SGHNT, CDR2 YYREEE (reference sequence). With 3 bases removed from V and 8 bases from J, the gap between germline ends came to 19 bases. The CDR3 spans 15 residues. CDR3 amino acids: CASSSPGSARGTQYF. CDR3 DNA sequence: TGTGCCAGCAGCTCTCCCGGTTCTGCGCGGGGTACGCAGTATTTT.